The 11 T cell receptor beta chains below come from one sample, sequenced in a study of blood T cell repertoires in COVID-19. Measured with immunoSEQ multiplex PCR; TCRdb has only the in-frame clones, and not every one. The sample yields about 200,000 clones, 88% seen once. Sequencing input: peripheral blood. These receptors were obtained from a man younger than 30 with active or convalescent COVID-19.

V is TRBV7-3 and J is TRBJ2-3; 8 bases line up with TRBD2. Trimming at V came to 5 bases and at J to 5 bases, leaving 15 bases not matched to a gene. CDR1 and CDR2 from the germline V gene are SGHTA and FQGTGA. The CDR3 extends over 17 amino acids. The CDR3 nucleotides read TGTGCCAGCAGCAGCCCAGTTAATGAGCGGGAGCAAGATACGCAGTATTTT. It specifies CASSSPVNEREQDTQYF.

There are a few counts of this clone. The chain employs TRBV19 and TRBJ1-5; 7 positions agree with TRBD1. The CDR3 contains 14 residues. Trimming took 3 bases from V and 5 from J; bases not matched to a gene: 4. Germline V lookup: CDR1 LNHDA, CDR2 SQIVND (reference sequence). This CDR3 reads CASSMEQGDQPQHF. The CDR3 bases are TGTGCCAGTAGTATGGAGCAGGGGGATCAGCCCCAGCATTTT.

This clone was counted a single time. The chain has TRBV6-1 and TRBJ1-4, with 8 bases aligning to TRBD1. Germline loops: CDR1 MNHNS, CDR2 SASEGT. The CDR3 runs 15 residues. Losses at the gene ends were 1 base for V and 6 bases for J; bases not matched to a gene: 4. In DNA, the CDR3 is TGTGCCAGCAGTGAAGGTTCAGGGGGCCATGAAAAACTGTTTTTT. Its protein is CASSEGSGGHEKLFF.

This clone was picked up one time. The chain links TRBV19 to TRBJ2-2; tentative D call: TRBD2 (5 bases). This CDR3 comprises 16 residues. V gave up 2 bases and J gave up 5 bases, with 15 bases separating them. Looked up from germline, CDR1 is LNHDA and CDR2 is SQIVND (reference sequence). This CDR3 reads CASSIMWGDPTGELFF. The CDR3 region has the DNA TGTGCCAGTAGTATAATGTGGGGAGATCCGACCGGGGAGCTGTTTTTT.

By proportion, this clone is medium-sized. The same CDR3 arises from other DNA sequences in this sample as well. V is TRBV4-2 and J is TRBJ2-7, with 10 bases that match TRBD2. The CDR3 contains 15 residues. V lost 1 base to trimming and J lost 0 bases; unmatched junction nucleotides: 0. Germline loops: CDR1 LGHNA, CDR2 YNFKEQ. CDR3 DNA: TGTGCCAGCAGCCAAGGACTAGCGGGCTCCTACGAGCAGTACTTC. Translating gives CASSQGLAGSYEQYF.

The chain is built from TRBV5-1 and TRBJ1-1, with 9 bases aligning to TRBD1. Germline V gives CDR1 SGHRS, CDR2 YFSETQ. There are 14 residues in the CDR3. J lost 4 bases, V lost 3 bases, and 4 bases had no gene match. CDR3 in amino acids: CASSWTGDGTEAFF. The CDR3 DNA reads as TGCGCCAGCAGCTGGACAGGGGATGGCACTGAAGCTTTCTTT.

The chain joins TRBV27 to TRBJ1-6, with D tentatively TRBD1 (5 bases). Trimming took 2 bases from V and 9 from J, leaving 14 bases between them. CDR1 and CDR2 from the germline V gene are MNHEY and SMNVEV (reference sequence). CDR3 length equals 15 residues. The CDR3 sequence is CASSLEAGLGSPLHF. CDR3 DNA: TGTGCCAGCAGTTTAGAGGCAGGGTTGGGTTCACCCCTCCACTTT.

The gene calls are TRBV2 and TRBJ2-2; D gene unclear. This CDR3 region has 13 residues. Per the germline V gene, CDR1 is SNHLY and CDR2 is FYNNEI. V was shortened by 4 bases and J by 4 bases, with 7 bases between the two germline ends. CDR3 nucleotide sequence: TGTGCCAGCAGTGTTACTATCACCGGGGAGCTGTTTTTT. Translated, it gives CASSVTITGELFF. The whole variable domain, remainder taken from reference TRBV2 and TRBJ2-2, is EPEVTQTPSHQVTQMGQEVILRCVPISNHLYFYWYRQILGQKVEFLVSFYNNEISEKSEIFDDQFSVERPDGSNFTLKIRSTKLEDSAMYFCASSVTITGELFFGEGSRLTVL.

This chain links TRBV11-2 with TRBJ1-1; D not resolved. V was pared by 4 bases and J by 8 bases, with 14 bases between. This CDR3 has 13 amino acids. CDR1 and CDR2 from the germline V gene are SGHAT and FQNNGV. In nucleotides, the CDR3 is TGTGCCAGCAGCTCCACAAGAGGCGGAGAAGCTTTCTTT. Translation: CASSSTRGGEAFF.

V is TRBV30 and J is TRBJ1-2, with D possibly matching TRBD1 (5 bases). Germline V lookup: CDR1 GTSNPN, CDR2 SVGIG (reference sequence). The CDR3 runs 21 residues. V shed 0 bases and J shed 2 bases, with 31 bases lying between them. CDR3: CAWSVQEGIRDWINENYGYTF. In DNA form, the CDR3 reads TGTGCCTGGAGTGTACAAGAGGGCATCCGGGACTGGATAAACGAAAACTATGGCTACACCTTC.

The chain combines TRBV29-1 with TRBJ2-3; D perhaps matches TRBD2 (5 bases). Trimming took off 3 bases at V and 5 bases at J, with 21 bases between the two ends. The germline gives CDR1 SQVTM, CDR2 ANQGSEA. The CDR3 covers 16 residues. The CDR3 loop reads CSVEGYGSRAIDTQYF. In nucleotides, the CDR3 is TGCAGCGTTGAGGGGTATGGGAGCAGAGCGATAGATACGCAGTATTTT.